This T cell receptor (beta chain) was recorded in a study of T cell repertoires in cytomegalovirus infection. This clonotype was counted at least ten times. Its cognate antigen is unknown. The germline CDR1 and CDR2 sequences are MGHRA and YSYEKL. Trimming cost V 1 base and J 9 bases, with 13 bases left between them. This CDR3 is 14 amino acids long. TCRdb independently ran MiXCR on the reads; one entry per CDR3 protein. The repertoire includes 76,000 or so distinct CDR3 sequences, roughly 3.5% of them detected once, and around 4.4% sits in the top ten. Study-wide results and caveats: In two of eight donors, the top clonotype was HLA-C-restricted CMV-specific.

Sequenced input: PBMCs. This rearrangement joins TRBV4-1 to TRBJ1-5; no definite D call. The source is a human donor in good health (CMV status not recorded). Some clones in this sample may be carry-over from other donors' samples. The CDR3 nucleotides are TGCGCCAGCAGCCAAGTTCCGGCTGGTGGGCCCCAGCATTTT. As protein: CASSQVPAGGPQHF.